This entry concerns a single T cell receptor (beta chain). Its antigen is not yet known. The sample holds no much larger clone one base away, and base qualities are not on file. The CDR3 goes from the cysteine to the phenylalanine over 15 residues. Only the CDR3 DNA is retained, 45 bases long and in frame from the first base. Based on the germline V gene, the CDR1 and CDR2 sequences are MRHNA and SNTAGT. The V and J ends are trimmed by 4 bases and 3 bases, leaving 16 bases between them. This sample stems from a study of blood T cell repertoires in COVID-19 (dated by TCRdb to the early 2020s). About the full investigation: Collaborator samples came from the United States, Italy and Spain and covered acute and convalescent phases of COVID-19. The prospective study material was composed of cDNA or gDNA derived from T cells, B-cell-depleted T cells, or PBMCs. Deeply sampled blood TCRbeta repertoires from subjects exposed to, actively infected with, or recovered from COVID-19 were included in the dataset. The repertoires were made available in a free public database intended to serve as a resource for research on the immune response to SARS-CoV-2. Samples came from the ongoing ImmuneRACE study (first 160 participants) plus 1,254 subjects from 6 global collaborators. Nearly every sample came with metadata listing a de-identified subject ID, COVID-19 status, age in years and sex. Where available, HLA class I and class II types were taken from metadata supplied by the sample provider and were not determined by assay-based typing. Overall results and qualifications from the work: How much clinical and demographic metadata was included differed by source and by participant, and the metadata was provided uncurated.

TCRbeta CDR3 regions were amplified from genomic DNA by means of the immunoSEQ Assay, a bias-controlled multiplex PCR. Turning to the authors' computational methods: The number of nucleated cells in each sample was estimated from the amplification of reference gene primers within the assay. To quantify the absolute abundance of each unique TCRbeta CDR3 rearrangement, sequence reads were collapsed and filtered. Productive Simpson clonality was computed per sample as the square root of Simpson's diversity index over productive rearrangements. TCRdb provides this immuneACCESS table in a form limited to in-frame rearrangements. Some clones are lacking; in checked studies, under half of them reflect an unresolved V gene, and why the rest are absent is not known. D and trimming come from the DNA, and the V and J calls and clone size come from that table. The sample data list about 82,000 clones, and under 80% of these were observed just once. The top ten constitute just over 35% of the sample.

At one collaborating source in Seattle, patients were enrolled during active infection and were followed longitudinally through the course of disease. Whole blood was collected in K2EDTA tubes by collaborating institutions according to the institutions' own protocols. For TCRbeta analysis, collaborators shipped samples in one of three forms: frozen whole blood, isolated PBMCs, or DNA extracted from either of those sample types. This receptor chain uses TRBV6-4 and TRBJ2-7; TRBD2 is a possible D gene, resting on 6 matching bases. The TCR comes from a man between 60 and 75 years old with COVID-19, enrolled during active disease. Sequencing input: peripheral blood. CDR3 region: CASSAEPGSSYEQYF. The DNA is as follows: TGTGCCAGCAGTGCCGAACCCGGGAGCAGCTACGAGCAGTACTTC.